These 11 T cell receptor beta chains were sequenced from one sample in a study of T cells in Graves' hyperthyroidism and ophthalmopathy. Authors of the study amplified TCR beta CDR3 regions from RNA transcripts. With the HTBI primer set, the TCR CDR3 went through a first round of RT-PCR. TCRdb called the multiplex PCR reads again in MiXCR, with one record for every CDR3 protein. The sample records about 500,000 distinct CDR3 sequences, approximately 15% being singletons. Input material: blood. Every receptor here comes from a woman between 18 and 29 years old with Graves' hyperthyroidism.

J is TRBJ1-4 and V is TRBV19, with 10 bases lining up with TRBD1. This CDR3 region has 17 residues. Trimming cost V 11 bases and J 6 bases; bases outside gene matches: 18. Germline V CDR1 and CDR2: LNHDA, SQIVND (reference sequence). CDR3 in amino acids: CARRRGQGKFVDEKLFF. The CDR3 nucleotides are TGTGCCCGCCGCCGGGGACAGGGGAAATTTGTTGATGAAAAACTGTTTTTT.

This clonotype has a handful of counts. This rearrangement joins TRBV7-9 to TRBJ1-5; unclear D gene. This CDR3 has 18 residues. The V gene's germline CDR1 is SEHNR and CDR2 FQNEAQ (reference sequence). V lost 4 bases and J lost 4, with 23 bases in between. The DNA for the CDR3 is TGTGCCAGCAGCTCGATGTTCACCGAAGGGTTGGGGAATCAGCCCCAGCATTTT. Encoded protein: CASSSMFTEGLGNQPQHF.

The J gene is TRBJ1-2, the V gene TRBV10-3; weak D call: TRBD1 (6 bases). Between the trimmed V and J ends, which lost 7 bases and 4 bases, there was a span of 13 bases. Looked up from germline, CDR1 is ENHRY and CDR2 is SYGVKD. The CDR3 has 13 amino acids. The CDR3 here is CAIKPGDSYGYTF. The CDR3 DNA is TGTGCCATCAAGCCAGGGGATTCCTATGGCTACACCTTC.

The sample holds many counts of this clonotype. The V call is TRBV5-1, the J call TRBJ1-1; D perhaps matches TRBD1 (5 bases). CDR1 and CDR2 from the germline V gene are SGHRS and YFSETQ. Trimming removed 7 bases from V and 1 base from J, with 17 bases in between. CDR3 length: 15 amino acids. For the CDR3, the DNA is TGCGCCAGCCGACGGGTTACGGGGGGGAACACTGAAGCTTTCTTT. Translation gives CASRRVTGGNTEAFF.

Many counts were recorded for this clonotype. This chain connects TRBV27 to TRBJ1-5; no clear D gene. CDR1 is MNHEY and CDR2 is SMNVEV in the germline V gene (reference sequence). Trimming took off 6 bases at V and 0 bases at J, with 9 bases between the two ends. The CDR3 is 14 amino acids. In nucleotides, the CDR3 is TGTGCCAGCAGCTTAGCCTATAGCAATCAGCCCCAGCATTTT. It is translated as CASSLAYSNQPQHF.

This clonotype was picked up many times. The chain has TRBV7-9 and TRBJ1-5; 7 bases are shared with TRBD1. The CDR3 is 14 residues long. The germline V gene has CDR1 SEHNR and CDR2 FQNEAQ (reference sequence). With V trimmed by 5 bases and J by 4 bases, 5 bases remained unmatched. The CDR3 bases are TGTGCCAGCAGCCAATCAGGGGGTAATCAGCCCCAGCATTTT. As protein: CASSQSGGNQPQHF.

This clonotype was observed many times. The genes are TRBV10-2 and TRBJ2-3; D uncertain. V was shortened by 7 bases and J by 1 base, with 15 bases between the two germline ends. Germline V gives CDR1 WSHSY, CDR2 SAAADI. The CDR3 runs 15 residues. CDR3 region: CASNGFPSGTDTQYF. The CDR3 DNA reads TGCGCCAGCAACGGCTTTCCCTCTGGCACAGATACGCAGTATTTT.

This clonotype came up many times. V usage is TRBV28 and J usage is TRBJ2-3; D may match TRBD1 or TRBD2 (5 bases each). This CDR3 is built from 15 residues. Germline V gene lookup returns CDR1 MDHEN and CDR2 SYDVKM. V lost 2 bases to trimming and J lost 3 bases, with 12 bases between them. The CDR3 loop is CASSLRSEGTDTQYF. The CDR3 DNA follows: TGTGCCAGCAGTTTAAGGTCTGAGGGGACAGATACGCAGTATTTT.

This clonotype was seen more than once but under ten times. The V call is TRBV2, the J call TRBJ1-5; no definite D call. The V end was cut by 6 bases, the J end by 5 bases, with 11 bases between. CDR1 is SNHLY and CDR2 is FYNNEI in the germline V gene. CDR3 length equals 13 residues. This chain's CDR3 is CASREEPYQPQHF. The CDR3 nucleotides are TGTGCCAGCAGAGAGGAGCCCTATCAGCCCCAGCATTTT.

The chain couples TRBV4-3 to TRBJ2-5; D is possibly TRBD2 (7 bases). Germline CDR1 LGHNA, CDR2 YSLEER. The CDR3 is 16 amino acids. V was clipped by 0 bases and J by 5 bases, with 16 bases between them. CDR3 in DNA: TGCGCCAGCAGCCAAGATCGGTCCGGGGGGCAGGAGACCCAGTACTTC. It specifies CASSQDRSGGQETQYF.

There are a few counts of this clonotype. The chain is built from TRBV6-1 and TRBJ1-5; D not resolved. V was trimmed by 5 bases and J by 1 base, leaving 15 bases between them. This CDR3 is built from 16 residues. Looked up from germline, CDR1 is MNHNS and CDR2 is SASEGT. The CDR3 sequence is CASSNGGYGSNQPQHF. As DNA, the CDR3 is TGTGCCAGCAGTAACGGAGGGTACGGGAGCAATCAGCCCCAGCATTTT.